This T cell receptor beta chain was identified in a study of PD-L1 blockade in urothelial cancer. About the research overall: About nine tenths of the roughly 30 patients were men who had bladder-origin urothelial cancer.

Study conclusions and caveats: A below-median TCR clonality in blood before treatment predicted better survival.

V lost 2 bases, J lost 8 bases, and 12 bases stayed unmatched. This CDR3 region has 16 residues. Germline CDR1 SGHNT, CDR2 YYREEE (reference sequence). Described time point: pretreatment peripheral blood. Using immunoSEQ multiplex PCR, the repertoire was profiled, and TCRdb retains in-frame clones only, with some absent. The table lists around 45,000 clones, 80% of them singletons, with about a sixth in the top ten. This clone has just a few counts. Its specificity is unknown. The chain joins TRBV5-4 to TRBJ1-4, with 7 bases that match TRBD1. Sequencing used PBMCs, obtained around atezolizumab (anti-PD-L1) treatment. The TCR comes from a man between 60 and 75 years old with urothelial cancer. CDR3 sequence (DNA): TGTGCCAGCAGCTTAGGGGGCAGGACGGGAAACGAAAAACTGTTTTTT. It codes for CASSLGGRTGNEKLFF. The full variable domain, its missing parts supplied by reference TRBV5-4 and TRBJ1-4, is ETGVTQSPTHLIKTRGQQVTLRCSSQSGHNTVSWYQQALGQGPQFIFQYYREEENGRGNFPPRFSGLQFPNYSSELNVNALELDDSALYLCASSLGGRTGNEKLFFGSGTQLSVL.